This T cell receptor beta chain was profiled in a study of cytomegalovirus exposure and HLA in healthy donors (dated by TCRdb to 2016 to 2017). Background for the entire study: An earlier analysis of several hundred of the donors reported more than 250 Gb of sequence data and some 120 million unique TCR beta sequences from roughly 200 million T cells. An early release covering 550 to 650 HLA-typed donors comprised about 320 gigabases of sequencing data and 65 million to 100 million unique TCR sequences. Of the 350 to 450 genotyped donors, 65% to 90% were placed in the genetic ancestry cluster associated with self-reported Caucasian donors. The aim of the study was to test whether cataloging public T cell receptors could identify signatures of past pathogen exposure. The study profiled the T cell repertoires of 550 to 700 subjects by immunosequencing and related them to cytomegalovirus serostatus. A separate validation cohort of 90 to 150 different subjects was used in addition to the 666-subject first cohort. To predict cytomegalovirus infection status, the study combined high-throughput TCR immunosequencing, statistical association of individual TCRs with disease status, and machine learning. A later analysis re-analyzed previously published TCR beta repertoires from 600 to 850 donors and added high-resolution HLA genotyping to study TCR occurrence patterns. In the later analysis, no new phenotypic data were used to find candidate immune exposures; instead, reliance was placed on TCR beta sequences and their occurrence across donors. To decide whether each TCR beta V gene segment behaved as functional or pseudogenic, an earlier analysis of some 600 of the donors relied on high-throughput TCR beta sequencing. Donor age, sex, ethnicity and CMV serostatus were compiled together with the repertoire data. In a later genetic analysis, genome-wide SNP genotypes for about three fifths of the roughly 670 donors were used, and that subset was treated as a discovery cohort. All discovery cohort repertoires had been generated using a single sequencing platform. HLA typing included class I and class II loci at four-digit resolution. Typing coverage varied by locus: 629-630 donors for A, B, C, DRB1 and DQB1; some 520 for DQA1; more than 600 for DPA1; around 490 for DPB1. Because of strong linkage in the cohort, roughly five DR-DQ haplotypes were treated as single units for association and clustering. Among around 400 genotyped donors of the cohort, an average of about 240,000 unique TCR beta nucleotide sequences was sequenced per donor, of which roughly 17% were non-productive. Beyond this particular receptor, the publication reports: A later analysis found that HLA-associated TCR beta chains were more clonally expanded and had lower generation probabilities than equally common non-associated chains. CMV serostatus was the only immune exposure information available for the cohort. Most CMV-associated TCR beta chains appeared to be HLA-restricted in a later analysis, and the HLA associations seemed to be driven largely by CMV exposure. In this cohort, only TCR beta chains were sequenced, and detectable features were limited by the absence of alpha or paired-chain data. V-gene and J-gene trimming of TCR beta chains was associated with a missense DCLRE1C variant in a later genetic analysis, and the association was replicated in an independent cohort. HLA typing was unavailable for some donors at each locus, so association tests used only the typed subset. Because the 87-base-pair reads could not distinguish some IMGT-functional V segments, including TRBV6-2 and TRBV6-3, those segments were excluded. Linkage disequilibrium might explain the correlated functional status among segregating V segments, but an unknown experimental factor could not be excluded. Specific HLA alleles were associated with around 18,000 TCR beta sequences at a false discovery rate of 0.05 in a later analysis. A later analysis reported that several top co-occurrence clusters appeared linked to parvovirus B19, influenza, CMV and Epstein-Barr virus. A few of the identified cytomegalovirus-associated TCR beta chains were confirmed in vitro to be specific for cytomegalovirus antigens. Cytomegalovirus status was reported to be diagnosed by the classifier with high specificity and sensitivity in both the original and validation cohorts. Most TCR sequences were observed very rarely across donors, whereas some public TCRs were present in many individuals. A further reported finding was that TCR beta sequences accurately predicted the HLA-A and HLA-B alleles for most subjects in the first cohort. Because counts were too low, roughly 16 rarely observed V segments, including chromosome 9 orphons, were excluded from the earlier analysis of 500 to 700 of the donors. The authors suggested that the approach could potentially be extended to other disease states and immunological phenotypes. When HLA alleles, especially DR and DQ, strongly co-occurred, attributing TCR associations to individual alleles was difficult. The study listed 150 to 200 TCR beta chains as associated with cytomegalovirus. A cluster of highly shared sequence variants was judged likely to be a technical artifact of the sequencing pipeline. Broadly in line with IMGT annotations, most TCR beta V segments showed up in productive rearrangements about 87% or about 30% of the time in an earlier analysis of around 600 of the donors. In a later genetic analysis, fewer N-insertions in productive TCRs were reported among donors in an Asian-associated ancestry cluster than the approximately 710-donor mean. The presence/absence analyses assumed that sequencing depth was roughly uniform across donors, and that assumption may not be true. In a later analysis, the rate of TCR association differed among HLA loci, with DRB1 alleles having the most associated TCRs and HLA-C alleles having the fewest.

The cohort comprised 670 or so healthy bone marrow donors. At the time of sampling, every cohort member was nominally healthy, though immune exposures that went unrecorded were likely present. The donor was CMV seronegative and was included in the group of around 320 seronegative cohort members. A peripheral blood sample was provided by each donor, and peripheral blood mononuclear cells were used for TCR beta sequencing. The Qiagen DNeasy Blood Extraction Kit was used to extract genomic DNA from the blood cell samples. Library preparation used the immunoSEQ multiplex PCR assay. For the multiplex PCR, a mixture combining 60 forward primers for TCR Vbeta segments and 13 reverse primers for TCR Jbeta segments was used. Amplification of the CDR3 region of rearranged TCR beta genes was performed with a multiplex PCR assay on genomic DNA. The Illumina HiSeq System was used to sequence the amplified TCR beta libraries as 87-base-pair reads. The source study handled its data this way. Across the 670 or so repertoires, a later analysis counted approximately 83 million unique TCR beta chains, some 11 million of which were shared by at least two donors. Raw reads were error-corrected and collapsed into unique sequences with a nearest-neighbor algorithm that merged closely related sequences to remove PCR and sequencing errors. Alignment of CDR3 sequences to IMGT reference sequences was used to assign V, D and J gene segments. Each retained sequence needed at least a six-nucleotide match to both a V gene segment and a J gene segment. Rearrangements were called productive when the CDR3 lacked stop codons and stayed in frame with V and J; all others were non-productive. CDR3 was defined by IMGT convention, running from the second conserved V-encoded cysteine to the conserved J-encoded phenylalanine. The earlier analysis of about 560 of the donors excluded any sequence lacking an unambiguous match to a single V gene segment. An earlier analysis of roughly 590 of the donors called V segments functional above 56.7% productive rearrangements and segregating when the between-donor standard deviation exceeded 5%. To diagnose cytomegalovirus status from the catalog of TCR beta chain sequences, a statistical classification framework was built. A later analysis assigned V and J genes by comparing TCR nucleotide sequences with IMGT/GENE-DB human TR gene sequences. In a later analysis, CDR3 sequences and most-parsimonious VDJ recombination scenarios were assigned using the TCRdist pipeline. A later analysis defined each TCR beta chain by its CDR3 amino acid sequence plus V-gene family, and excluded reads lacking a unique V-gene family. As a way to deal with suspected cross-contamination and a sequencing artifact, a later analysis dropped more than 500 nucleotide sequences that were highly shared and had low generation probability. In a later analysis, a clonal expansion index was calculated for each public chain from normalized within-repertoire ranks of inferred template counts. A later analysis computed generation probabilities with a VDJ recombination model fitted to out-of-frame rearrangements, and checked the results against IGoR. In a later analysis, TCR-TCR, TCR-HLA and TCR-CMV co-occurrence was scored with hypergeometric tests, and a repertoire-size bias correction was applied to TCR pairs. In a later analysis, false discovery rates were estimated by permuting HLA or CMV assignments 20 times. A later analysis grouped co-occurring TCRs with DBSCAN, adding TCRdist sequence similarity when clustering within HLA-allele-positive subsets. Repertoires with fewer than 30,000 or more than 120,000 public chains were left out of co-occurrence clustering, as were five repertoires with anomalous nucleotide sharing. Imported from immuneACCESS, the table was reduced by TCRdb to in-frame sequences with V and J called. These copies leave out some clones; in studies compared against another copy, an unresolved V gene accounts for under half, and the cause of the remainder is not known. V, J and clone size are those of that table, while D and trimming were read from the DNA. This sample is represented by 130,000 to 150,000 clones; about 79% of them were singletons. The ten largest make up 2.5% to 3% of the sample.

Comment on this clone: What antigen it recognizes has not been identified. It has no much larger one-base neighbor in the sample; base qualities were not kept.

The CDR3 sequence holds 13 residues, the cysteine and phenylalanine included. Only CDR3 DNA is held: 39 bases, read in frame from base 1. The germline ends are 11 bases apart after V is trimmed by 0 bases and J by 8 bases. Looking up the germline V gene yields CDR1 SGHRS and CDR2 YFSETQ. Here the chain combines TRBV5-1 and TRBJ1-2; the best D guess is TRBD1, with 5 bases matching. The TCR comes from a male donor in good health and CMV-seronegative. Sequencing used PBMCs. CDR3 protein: CASSLALGRGYTF. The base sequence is TGCGCCAGCAGCTTGGCCTTGGGGCGCGGCTACACCTTC.